These T cell receptor beta chains were read from a single sample in a study of beta chain features in type 1 diabetes. TCRdb's copy holds only in-frame clones and misses some; the assay was immunoSEQ multiplex PCR. The table shows hundreds of thousands of clones, with 15% to 20% occurring only once. The sample comprised naive CD4+ T cells from blood. These receptors originate from a woman between 18 and 30 years old in good health. CDR3s include the opening cysteine and the closing phenylalanine or tryptophan. D genes are given only for firm matches. A row's size may be missing; if present it is once, few, many or a size class.

V gene: TRBV28
J gene: TRBJ2-5
D gene: .
clone size: .
CDR3 protein: CASSLPHGYSNGETQYF
CDR3 DNA: TGTGCCAGCAGCCTTCCGCATGGATACAGTAACGGGGAGACCCAGTACTTC

V gene: TRBV23-1
J gene: TRBJ1-5
D gene: TRBD1
clone size: many
CDR3 protein: CASSPPDRGIQPQHF
CDR3 DNA: TGCGCCAGCAGTCCGCCCGACAGGGGCATTCAGCCCCAGCATTTT

V gene: TRBV7-2
J gene: TRBJ2-7
D gene: .
clone size: .
CDR3 protein: CASSFQGNEQYF
CDR3 DNA: TGTGCCAGCAGCTTCCAGGGGAACGAGCAGTACTTC

V gene: TRBV2
J gene: TRBJ2-7
D gene: .
clone size: few
CDR3 protein: CASSEGASKQYF
CDR3 DNA: TGTGCCAGCAGTGAAGGGGCTTCCAAGCAGTACTTC

V gene: TRBV10-3
J gene: TRBJ2-7
D gene: .
clone size: .
CDR3 protein: CAISEGVIGNRGEQYF
CDR3 DNA: TGTGCCATCAGTGAAGGGGTCATCGGGAACCGGGGCGAGCAGTACTTC

V gene: TRBV18
J gene: TRBJ2-7
D gene: .
clone size: .
CDR3 protein: CASSPPSRYEQYF
CDR3 DNA: TGTGCCAGCTCACCACCGTCACGATACGAGCAGTACTTC

V gene: TRBV9
J gene: TRBJ2-1
D gene: TRBD1
clone size: few
CDR3 protein: CASTTSGGGKQFF
CDR3 DNA: TGTGCCAGCACCACCTCAGGGGGTGGGAAGCAGTTCTTC

V gene: TRBV7-2
J gene: TRBJ2-4
D gene: .
clone size: few
CDR3 protein: CASSLEARGRTLAKNIQYF
CDR3 DNA: TGTGCCAGCAGCTTAGAGGCCAGGGGTCGAACTCTAGCCAAAAACATTCAGTACTTC

V gene: TRBV5-6
J gene: TRBJ1-2
D gene: .
clone size: few
CDR3 protein: CASRSPGGGGYTF
CDR3 DNA: TGTGCCAGCAGGTCCCCGGGAGGCGGTGGCTACACCTTC

V gene: TRBV5-1
J gene: TRBJ1-1
D gene: .
clone size: .
CDR3 protein: CASSSLQRTEAFF
CDR3 DNA: TGCGCCAGCAGCTCCCTACAGAGAACTGAAGCTTTCTTT

V gene: TRBV28
J gene: TRBJ2-2
D gene: TRBD2
clone size: .
CDR3 protein: CASKRLAGGPGTGELFF
CDR3 DNA: TGTGCCAGCAAGAGGCTAGCGGGAGGGCCGGGCACCGGGGAGCTGTTTTTT

V gene: TRBV6-6
J gene: TRBJ2-7
D gene: .
clone size: .
CDR3 protein: CASHDYAYEQYF
CDR3 DNA: TGTGCCAGCCACGACTACGCCTACGAGCAGTACTTC

V gene: TRBV7-8
J gene: TRBJ2-1
D gene: TRBD2
clone size: .
CDR3 protein: CASSGTSDYNEQFF
CDR3 DNA: TGTGCCAGCAGCGGGACTAGCGACTACAATGAGCAGTTCTTC

V gene: TRBV4-1
J gene: TRBJ2-1
D gene: .
clone size: few
CDR3 protein: CASSQDGLGRWGEQFF
CDR3 DNA: TGCGCCAGCAGCCAAGACGGTCTGGGCAGGTGGGGGGAGCAGTTCTTC

V gene: TRBV28
J gene: TRBJ1-3
D gene: .
clone size: .
CDR3 protein: CASSLGAGNTIYF
CDR3 DNA: TGTGCCAGCAGTTTGGGTGCCGGAAACACCATATATTTT

V gene: TRBV9
J gene: TRBJ1-5
D gene: .
clone size: .
CDR3 protein: CASSVGDGALYQPQHF
CDR3 DNA: TGTGCCAGCAGCGTAGGGGACGGGGCCTTATATCAGCCCCAGCATTTT